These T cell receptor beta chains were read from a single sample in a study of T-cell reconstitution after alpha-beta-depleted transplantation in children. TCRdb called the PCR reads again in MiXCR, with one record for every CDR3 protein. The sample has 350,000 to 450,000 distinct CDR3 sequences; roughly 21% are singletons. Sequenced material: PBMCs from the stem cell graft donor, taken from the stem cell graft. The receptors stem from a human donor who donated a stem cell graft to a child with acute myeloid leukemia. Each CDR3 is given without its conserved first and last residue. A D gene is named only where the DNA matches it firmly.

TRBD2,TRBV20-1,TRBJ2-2,SAGLDYTGELF
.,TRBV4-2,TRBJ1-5,ASSQELGRNQPQH
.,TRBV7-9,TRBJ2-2,ASSLKQNTGELF
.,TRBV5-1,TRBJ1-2,ASSLVNPAYGYT
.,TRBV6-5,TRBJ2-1,ASSYAAGGGNEQF
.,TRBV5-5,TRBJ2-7,ASSLGTVTDEQY
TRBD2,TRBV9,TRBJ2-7,ASSVKGTRGYEQY
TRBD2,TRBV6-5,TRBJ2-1,ASSLGSSGSSEQF
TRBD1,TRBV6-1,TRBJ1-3,ASRRTGAGNTIY
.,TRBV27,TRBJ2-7,ASSYQGGTYEQY
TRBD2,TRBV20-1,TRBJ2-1,SGSSGRALYNEQF
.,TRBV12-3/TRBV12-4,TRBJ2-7,ASSSLYEQY
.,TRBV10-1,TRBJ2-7,ASSESGSYEQY
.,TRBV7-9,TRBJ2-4,ASSPTGSSKNIQY
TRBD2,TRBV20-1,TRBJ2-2,SAIGTRENTGELF
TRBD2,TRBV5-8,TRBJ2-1,ASSLVWGRAGAEQF
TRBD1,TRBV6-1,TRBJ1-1,AEAEGNRGRGAF
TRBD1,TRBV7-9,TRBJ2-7,ASSLARGQGAYEQY
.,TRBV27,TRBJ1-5,ASRIHQPQH
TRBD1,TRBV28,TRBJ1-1,ASSTTGVKTEAF
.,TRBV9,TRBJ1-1,ASSAPTGMNTEAF
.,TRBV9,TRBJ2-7,ASSVGGRESSYEQY
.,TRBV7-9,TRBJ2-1,ASSFSGTPYHEQF
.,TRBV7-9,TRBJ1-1,ASSSSTGYFRRAF
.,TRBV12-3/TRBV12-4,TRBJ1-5,ASGGGYSNQPQH
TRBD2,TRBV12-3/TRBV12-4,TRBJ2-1,ASGSGSLSNEQF
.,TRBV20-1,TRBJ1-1,SARVSGSHTEAF
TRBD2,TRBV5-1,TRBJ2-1,ASSTIAGGSRNEQF
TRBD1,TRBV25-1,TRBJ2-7,ASGGQVGEQY
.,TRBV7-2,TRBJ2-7,ASSSRKRGHEQY
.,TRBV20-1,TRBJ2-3,SASPASTDTQY
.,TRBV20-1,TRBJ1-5,SASTLDRRSNQPQH
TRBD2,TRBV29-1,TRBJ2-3,SVAGTSGRSGTDTQY
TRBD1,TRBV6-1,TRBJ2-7,ASRGQEKGSSYEQY
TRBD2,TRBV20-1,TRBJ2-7,SATGTIFYEQY
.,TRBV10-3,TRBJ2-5,AIGDSGQETQY
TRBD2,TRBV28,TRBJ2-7,ASSSDRTSGRA
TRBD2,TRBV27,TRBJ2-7,ASSWAGGPYEQY
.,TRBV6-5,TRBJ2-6,ASSSPGTGANVLT
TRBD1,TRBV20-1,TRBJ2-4,SAQDREAKNIQY
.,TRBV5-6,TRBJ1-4,ASSYRQVNEKLF